This TCR beta chain appears in the sequencing data of a study of blood T cell repertoires in COVID-19. Looked up from germline, CDR1 is SGHRS and CDR2 is YFSETQ. The CDR3 is 14 amino acids. Trimming took 0 bases from V and 5 from J, leaving 8 bases between them. Assay used: immunoSEQ multiplex PCR; TCRdb lists only in-frame clones, some missing. This sample has hundreds of thousands of clones, with around nine tenths found just once. With respect to this clone: This sample includes further DNA sequences coding for the same CDR3.

V is TRBV5-1 and J is TRBJ2-2, with a tentative D call TRBD1 (6 bases). This TCR was sampled from a woman between 50 and 59 years old who had recovered from COVID-19. The source material was PBMCs or T cells enriched from blood (not recorded which). The CDR3 reads CASSLAQGTGELFF. The CDR3 nucleotides read TGCGCCAGCAGCTTGGCCCAGGGGACCGGGGAGCTGTTTTTT.